A selection of T cell receptor beta chains follows, all from one sample in a study of human T cells and chemical hapten exposure. TCRdb called the RACE reads again in MiXCR, with one record for every CDR3 protein. The sample yields fewer than 400,000 distinct CDR3 sequences, around 7% seen once. Here the sequenced sample was whole blood, taken in connection with sensitization to the hapten diphenylcyclopropenone (DPC). The receptor source for this set is a woman aged 18-35 years with alopecia areata. Some clones in this sample may be carry-over from other donors' samples. Both conserved end residues are part of each CDR3.

V | CDR3
TRBV15 | CATSRDLLQVEDGYTF
TRBV6-6 | CASSLLDSGNTIYF
TRBV6-1 | CASTLRGDGTGELFF
TRBV20-1 | CSVGQGAGEAFF
TRBV6-2/TRBV6-3 | CASSYSPRAGYTF
TRBV18 | CASSPPGERTADTQYF
TRBV7-2 | CASSLLGLAVPTDTQYF
TRBV9 | CASSVGRTIGYTF
TRBV7-6 | CASSSSGRYNEQFF
TRBV18 | CASSPRPDRVEWAFF
TRBV4-1 | CASSQEGGGDYGYTF